This is a list of T cell receptor beta chains from one sample in a study of human T cells and chemical hapten exposure. TCRdb reprocessed the RACE reads with MiXCR, giving one entry per CDR3 protein. The table includes some 400,000 distinct CDR3 sequences, 5.1% detected once. The input for sequencing was whole blood, taken in connection with sensitization to the hapten diphenylcyclopropenone (DPC). All receptors derive from a woman aged 50 to 65 with alopecia areata. Some clones in this sample may be carry-over from other donors' samples. CDR3s include the opening cysteine and the closing phenylalanine or tryptophan. A D gene is named only where the DNA matches it firmly. Expanded clones are given a class, and other clones once, few, many or no size at all.

cdr3_length: 16; j_call: TRBJ2-4; d_call: NA; v_call: TRBV2; clone_size: few; cdr3_nt: TGTGCCACCCTGGGAACCGGGATAGGAGCCAAAAACATTCAGTACTTC; cdr3_aa: CATLGTGIGAKNIQYF
cdr3_length: 12; j_call: TRBJ1-6; d_call: NA; v_call: TRBV6-1; clone_size: few; cdr3_nt: TGTGCCAGCAGTGAACGTAGGTCACCCCTCCACTTT; cdr3_aa: CASSERRSPLHF
cdr3_length: 14; j_call: TRBJ2-1; d_call: NA; v_call: TRBV7-9; clone_size: once; cdr3_nt: TGTGCCAGCAGCTCGAGCCATGCTTACAATGAGCAGTTCTTC; cdr3_aa: CASSSSHAYNEQFF
cdr3_length: 14; j_call: TRBJ1-1; d_call: TRBD1; v_call: TRBV12-3/TRBV12-4; clone_size: NA; cdr3_nt: TGTGCCAGCAGTTCGACACAGGGGGCAACTGAAGCTTTCTTT; cdr3_aa: CASSSTQGATEAFF
cdr3_length: 17; j_call: TRBJ2-3; d_call: NA; v_call: TRBV4-3; clone_size: few; cdr3_nt: TGCGCCAGCAGCCTCCTCGCCGGGACAACTAGCACAGATACGCAGTATTTT; cdr3_aa: CASSLLAGTTSTDTQYF
cdr3_length: 10; j_call: TRBJ2-3; d_call: NA; v_call: TRBV7-2; clone_size: many; cdr3_nt: TGTGCCAGCAGCACGTCGACGCAGTATTTT; cdr3_aa: CASSTSTQYF
cdr3_length: 14; j_call: TRBJ2-7; d_call: TRBD2; v_call: TRBV13; clone_size: many; cdr3_nt: TGTGCCAGCAGCTCGAGCGGGAGGCCCGGCGAGCAGTACTTC; cdr3_aa: CASSSSGRPGEQYF
cdr3_length: 14; j_call: TRBJ2-7; d_call: TRBD2; v_call: TRBV4-2; clone_size: few; cdr3_nt: TGTGCCAGCAGCCAAGAGCTAGCGGGAGGGGAGTCTTACTTC; cdr3_aa: CASSQELAGGESYF
cdr3_length: 14; j_call: TRBJ1-4; d_call: TRBD1; v_call: TRBV20-1; clone_size: few; cdr3_nt: TGCAGTGCCACCCGGGACAGGTCTAATGAAAAACTGTTTTTT; cdr3_aa: CSATRDRSNEKLFF
cdr3_length: 21; j_call: TRBJ2-1; d_call: NA; v_call: TRBV7-9; clone_size: NA; cdr3_nt: TGTGCCAGCAGCTTAGGGGAGTTAAGAGGGAGGCCTCACATCAGGTACAATGAGCAGTTCTTC; cdr3_aa: CASSLGELRGRPHIRYNEQFF
cdr3_length: 15; j_call: TRBJ1-6; d_call: NA; v_call: TRBV7-9; clone_size: few; cdr3_nt: TGTGCCACTAAAAATTCCCCGGGACAAAATTCACCCCTCCACTTT; cdr3_aa: CATKNSPGQNSPLHF
cdr3_length: 11; j_call: TRBJ1-1; d_call: NA; v_call: TRBV12-3/TRBV12-4; clone_size: NA; cdr3_nt: TGTGCCAGCACCACGAACACTGAAGCTTTCTTT; cdr3_aa: CASTTNTEAFF
cdr3_length: 13; j_call: TRBJ1-4; d_call: NA; v_call: TRBV3-1; clone_size: NA; cdr3_nt: TGTGCCAGCCGGGAAACAGGGTATGAAAAACTGTTTTTT; cdr3_aa: CASRETGYEKLFF
cdr3_length: 18; j_call: TRBJ1-2; d_call: NA; v_call: TRBV5-1; clone_size: few; cdr3_nt: TGCGCCAGCAGCCTGGAGATTTTGGCACGGGGCTATAACTATGGCTACACCTTC; cdr3_aa: CASSLEILARGYNYGYTF
cdr3_length: 15; j_call: TRBJ2-1; d_call: TRBD2; v_call: TRBV28; clone_size: many; cdr3_nt: TGTGCCAGCCCCTCCCAGGCGGGAGGATTCGATGAGCAGTTCTTC; cdr3_aa: CASPSQAGGFDEQFF
cdr3_length: 12; j_call: TRBJ2-1; d_call: NA; v_call: TRBV2; clone_size: NA; cdr3_nt: TGTGCCAGCAGTGGAGGGCTGACTGAGCAGTTCTTC; cdr3_aa: CASSGGLTEQFF
cdr3_length: 11; j_call: TRBJ1-1; d_call: NA; v_call: TRBV29-1; clone_size: many; cdr3_nt: TGCAGCGCCCAAGGGAGCGTTGGAGCTTTCTTT; cdr3_aa: CSAQGSVGAFF
cdr3_length: 14; j_call: TRBJ1-6; d_call: TRBD1; v_call: TRBV27; clone_size: few; cdr3_nt: TGTGCCAGCAACCTCAGGGGGCTTAATTCACCCCTCCACTTT; cdr3_aa: CASNLRGLNSPLHF
cdr3_length: 14; j_call: TRBJ2-5; d_call: NA; v_call: TRBV5-5; clone_size: many; cdr3_nt: TGTGCCAGCAGCACCTATCGACAGAAGCAGACCCAGTACTTC; cdr3_aa: CASSTYRQKQTQYF
cdr3_length: 15; j_call: TRBJ1-1; d_call: TRBD1; v_call: TRBV12-3/TRBV12-4; clone_size: few; cdr3_nt: TGTGCCAGCAGTTCACAGACAGGGGGATACACTGAAGCTTTCTTT; cdr3_aa: CASSSQTGGYTEAFF
cdr3_length: 17; j_call: TRBJ2-7; d_call: TRBD2; v_call: TRBV20-1; clone_size: many; cdr3_nt: TGCAGTGCTAGTGCCAGGCTAGCGGGGGGGAAGTCCTACGAGCAGTACTTC; cdr3_aa: CSASARLAGGKSYEQYF
cdr3_length: 17; j_call: TRBJ2-7; d_call: TRBD2; v_call: TRBV20-1; clone_size: many; cdr3_nt: TGCAGTGCTAGATTGGCTAGCGGGACCCCATTCTCCTACGAGCAGTACTTC; cdr3_aa: CSARLASGTPFSYEQYF
cdr3_length: 16; j_call: TRBJ1-6; d_call: NA; v_call: TRBV7-2; clone_size: NA; cdr3_nt: TGTGCCAGCAGCTTAGGCAGGGGATTTTCTAATTCACCCCTCCACTTT; cdr3_aa: CASSLGRGFSNSPLHF
cdr3_length: 13; j_call: TRBJ1-1; d_call: TRBD1; v_call: TRBV3-1; clone_size: NA; cdr3_nt: TGTGCCAGCAGACGCGGACAGGGGACTGAAGCTTTCTTT; cdr3_aa: CASRRGQGTEAFF
cdr3_length: 15; j_call: TRBJ2-3; d_call: NA; v_call: TRBV11-2; clone_size: NA; cdr3_nt: TGTGCCAGCAGCTCGGGAGTGGGCCTTGGAGATACGCAGTATTTT; cdr3_aa: CASSSGVGLGDTQYF
cdr3_length: 11; j_call: TRBJ1-1; d_call: NA; v_call: TRBV4-1; clone_size: many; cdr3_nt: TGCGCCAGCAGCCACTACACTGAAGCTTTCTTT; cdr3_aa: CASSHYTEAFF
cdr3_length: 14; j_call: TRBJ2-2; d_call: TRBD1; v_call: TRBV27; clone_size: NA; cdr3_nt: TGTGCCAGCAGTTGGGACAGGAACACCGGGGAGCTGTTTTTT; cdr3_aa: CASSWDRNTGELFF
cdr3_length: 12; j_call: TRBJ1-5; d_call: NA; v_call: TRBV7-8; clone_size: NA; cdr3_nt: TGTGCCAGCAGCAACCCGGATCAGCCCCAGCATTTT; cdr3_aa: CASSNPDQPQHF
cdr3_length: 11; j_call: TRBJ1-1; d_call: NA; v_call: TRBV20-1; clone_size: many; cdr3_nt: TGCAGTGCTTATCGACTCACTGAAGCTTTCTTT; cdr3_aa: CSAYRLTEAFF
cdr3_length: 14; j_call: TRBJ1-2; d_call: NA; v_call: TRBV4-2; clone_size: many; cdr3_nt: TGTGCCAGCAGCCAAGATCGGGAGAACTATGGCTACACCTTC; cdr3_aa: CASSQDRENYGYTF
cdr3_length: 15; j_call: TRBJ1-1; d_call: NA; v_call: TRBV6-5; clone_size: many; cdr3_nt: TGTGCCAGCAGTTACTCAGTAATAGGGGGGGCTGAAGCTTTCTTT; cdr3_aa: CASSYSVIGGAEAFF
cdr3_length: 16; j_call: TRBJ2-2; d_call: TRBD2; v_call: TRBV12-3/TRBV12-4; clone_size: few; cdr3_nt: TGTGCCAGCAGCCGGGGGGGACCCTCGGCCACCGGGGAGCTGTTTTTT; cdr3_aa: CASSRGGPSATGELFF
cdr3_length: 15; j_call: TRBJ1-1; d_call: NA; v_call: TRBV2; clone_size: few; cdr3_nt: TGTGCCAGCAGAGACGGGGGGGAGGTGAACACTGAAGCTTTCTTT; cdr3_aa: CASRDGGEVNTEAFF
cdr3_length: 15; j_call: TRBJ2-5; d_call: TRBD1; v_call: TRBV20-1; clone_size: few; cdr3_nt: TGCAGTGTTTGGACAGGGAAGGATCGAGGAGAGACCCAGTACTTC; cdr3_aa: CSVWTGKDRGETQYF
cdr3_length: 12; j_call: TRBJ1-1; d_call: TRBD1; v_call: TRBV20-1; clone_size: many; cdr3_nt: TGCAGTGCTAACAGGGGACGAACTGAAGCTTTCTTT; cdr3_aa: CSANRGRTEAFF
cdr3_length: 13; j_call: TRBJ2-3; d_call: NA; v_call: TRBV2; clone_size: many; cdr3_nt: TGTGCCAGCAATTTGGGCTTAACAGATACGCAGTATTTT; cdr3_aa: CASNLGLTDTQYF
cdr3_length: 15; j_call: TRBJ2-7; d_call: NA; v_call: TRBV6-5; clone_size: NA; cdr3_nt: TGTGCCAGCAGACGATACACAGCGCCCGTCTACGAGCAGTACTTC; cdr3_aa: CASRRYTAPVYEQYF
cdr3_length: 16; j_call: TRBJ1-6; d_call: NA; v_call: TRBV7-9; clone_size: many; cdr3_nt: TGTGCCAGCAGCTTTAATCGGGACGCCTATAATTCACCCCTCCACTTT; cdr3_aa: CASSFNRDAYNSPLHF
cdr3_length: 12; j_call: TRBJ2-1; d_call: TRBD2; v_call: TRBV29-1; clone_size: NA; cdr3_nt: TGCAGCGTTTTCCGGGAGGCCAATGAGCAGTTCTTC; cdr3_aa: CSVFREANEQFF
cdr3_length: 14; j_call: TRBJ1-1; d_call: NA; v_call: TRBV6-6; clone_size: few; cdr3_nt: TGTGCCAGCTCCGACGGGGGAAGGTACACTGAAGCTTTCTTT; cdr3_aa: CASSDGGRYTEAFF
cdr3_length: 12; j_call: TRBJ2-2; d_call: NA; v_call: TRBV29-1; clone_size: many; cdr3_nt: TGCAGCGTTGCGTCGGTGACCGGGGAGCTGTTTTTT; cdr3_aa: CSVASVTGELFF
cdr3_length: 13; j_call: TRBJ2-1; d_call: TRBD1; v_call: TRBV4-1; clone_size: NA; cdr3_nt: TGCGCCAGCAGCCGAAACAGGGGCCATGAGCAGTTCTTC; cdr3_aa: CASSRNRGHEQFF
cdr3_length: 14; j_call: TRBJ2-3; d_call: TRBD2; v_call: TRBV7-2; clone_size: many; cdr3_nt: TGTGCCACGGTCGGGAGGGCATACACAGATACGCAGTATTTT; cdr3_aa: CATVGRAYTDTQYF